This record looks at one T cell receptor beta chain sequence and its context. The data were taken from a study of blood T cell repertoires in COVID-19. Study background: The study drew acute and convalescent COVID-19 samples from the United States, Italy and Spain. PBMCs, B-cell-depleted T cells, or T cells provided the cDNA or gDNA that made up the material.

Source study methods: Amplification of reference gene primers provided the estimated nucleated cell counts. The table came from immunoSEQ multiplex PCR; TCRdb's copy has only in-frame clones and leaves some out. The V and J calls and clone size were taken over from that table, and D and trimming were inferred from the DNA. The sample includes a few hundred thousand clones, 80% to 85% seen only once; the top ten take around 3.5%. The germline CDR1 and CDR2 sequences are LGHNA and YNFKEQ. After removal of 1 base from V and 2 bases from J, the junction contained 6 bases not matched to a gene. The CDR3 runs 16 residues.

This clonotype was obtained from a woman aged 18 to 35 with acute or convalescent COVID-19. Sequencing was done on a sample of peripheral blood. The genes are TRBV4-2 and TRBJ2-7, with TRBD1 matching 9 bases. The CDR3 DNA reads as TGTGCCAGCAGCCAAGTGGTCGGGGACAGGGCCTACGAGCAGTACTTC. Protein product: CASSQVVGDRAYEQYF.